These T cell receptor beta chains were read from a single sample in a study of T-cell reconstitution after alpha-beta-depleted transplantation in children. Via MiXCR, TCRdb re-called the PCR reads, giving one row per CDR3 protein. This table holds approximately 510,000 distinct CDR3 sequences, roughly 18% found once. The source material was PBMCs from the stem cell graft donor, sampled from the stem cell graft. These receptors originate from a human donor who donated a stem cell graft to a child with acute lymphoblastic leukemia. Both conserved end residues are part of each CDR3. The D gene is left open where the match is weak. Rows give clone size only sometimes, using once, few, many, or a class for an expanded clone.

j_gene,abundance,d_gene,v_gene,CDR3nt,CDR3aa
TRBJ1-5,few,-,TRBV7-3,TGTGCCAGCAGCTTAAAGGCGGGGATCGGTCAGCCCCAGCATTTT,CASSLKAGIGQPQHF
TRBJ2-7,-,-,TRBV5-1,TGCGCCAGCAGACAGGTTCCCTACGAGCAGTACTTC,CASRQVPYEQYF
TRBJ2-3,-,TRBD2,TRBV24-1,TGTGCCACCAGTGCCCCCGGGACTAGCGCGACCGCCAAGTATTTT,CATSAPGTSATAKYF
TRBJ2-2,few,TRBD2,TRBV20-1,TGCAGTGCTAGGCCGGGACTAGCGGGAGAATACGGGGAGCTGTTTTTT,CSARPGLAGEYGELFF
TRBJ2-5,few,TRBD2,TRBV5-1,TGCGCCAGCAGCATCGGACTAGCGGGAGGGCCGGCCCAAGAGACCCAGTACTTC,CASSIGLAGGPAQETQYF
TRBJ2-4,once,-,TRBV5-4,TGTGCCAGCAGCCCGGACAGCGGTAACATTCAGTACTTC,CASSPDSGNIQYF
TRBJ2-7,few,TRBD1,TRBV18,TGTGCCAGCTCACCACAGGGGGCTCAGTACTTC,CASSPQGAQYF
TRBJ2-3,many,-,TRBV7-9,TGTGCCAGCAGCTTGGACCCCCCGCGAACAGATACGCAGTATTTT,CASSLDPPRTDTQYF
TRBJ1-5,-,TRBD1,TRBV19,TGTGCCAGTAGTGCGGACAGGGCTTATAGCAATCAGCCCCAGCATTTT,CASSADRAYSNQPQHF
TRBJ2-2,few,TRBD1,TRBV13,TGTGCCAGCAGCCCCGGGACAGCCGGGGAGCTGTTTTTT,CASSPGTAGELFF
TRBJ2-7,few,-,TRBV20-1,TGCAGTGCTAGAGGTAGGGCGTACGAGCAGTACTTC,CSARGRAYEQYF
TRBJ2-2,-,-,TRBV21-1,TGTGCCAGCAGCAAACGCGGGTCAGGGAACACCGGGGAGCTGTTTTTT,CASSKRGSGNTGELFF
TRBJ1-1,-,-,TRBV7-3,TGTGCCAGCAGCCCATGGGGGGGAGAGGACACTGAAGCTTTCTTT,CASSPWGGEDTEAFF
TRBJ1-3,few,-,TRBV9,TGTGCCAGCAGCGTAGGGTCAGAGTCGGGAAACACCATATATTTT,CASSVGSESGNTIYF
TRBJ1-1,-,TRBD1,TRBV5-1,TGCGCCAGCAGCCGCGGACAGGGGCAACGGAACACTGAAGCTTTCTTT,CASSRGQGQRNTEAFF
TRBJ2-3,-,-,TRBV5-1,TGCGCCAGCAGCTCGGAGGGGAGCACAGATACGCAGTATTTT,CASSSEGSTDTQYF
TRBJ2-2,few,-,TRBV7-2,TGTGCCAGCCACCACGGTGTTCCCGGGGAGCTGTTTTTT,CASHHGVPGELFF
TRBJ1-3,-,-,TRBV5-1,TGCGCCAGCAGCCTGAACCGGCCCGGGGGCTCTGGAAACACCATATATTTT,CASSLNRPGGSGNTIYF
TRBJ2-1,-,TRBD2,TRBV29-1,TGCAGCGTTGATAACCGACTAGCCGGCAATGAGCAGTTCTTC,CSVDNRLAGNEQFF
TRBJ1-2,few,-,TRBV12-3/TRBV12-4,TGTGCCAGCAGTCAGGACACTTATGGCTACACCTTC,CASSQDTYGYTF
TRBJ2-1,few,TRBD2,TRBV18,TGTGCCAGTCAACCCCTTCCCGGCGGGGGAACGTCCTACAATGAGCAGTTCTTC,CASQPLPGGGTSYNEQFF
TRBJ2-7,-,-,TRBV5-1,TGCGCCAGCAGCTTCGATCCACAGGGTCCCTACGAGCAGTACTTC,CASSFDPQGPYEQYF
TRBJ2-5,few,-,TRBV24-1,TGTGCCACCAGTGACTCCCCGACAGGAGTAAAGGAGACCCAGTACTTC,CATSDSPTGVKETQYF
TRBJ1-5,many,TRBD1,TRBV28,TGTGCCAGCAGTTTTCAGGGGGCCCGCAATCAGCCCCAGCATTTT,CASSFQGARNQPQHF
TRBJ2-7,few,-,TRBV7-8,TGTGCCAGCAGCCCCCGGACGGAAACCTACGAGCAGTACTTC,CASSPRTETYEQYF
TRBJ2-1,few,-,TRBV4-1,TGCGCCAGCAGCCATCTCCAATACAATGAGCAGTTCTTC,CASSHLQYNEQFF
TRBJ2-2,-,TRBD2,TRBV6-2/TRBV6-3,TGTGCCAGCAGTTACTCAGCGGGAGCCCACGGGGAGCTGTTTTTT,CASSYSAGAHGELFF
TRBJ1-1,few,-,TRBV14,TGTGCCAGCAGCCAACAGGGGAGGAACACTGAAGCTTTCTTT,CASSQQGRNTEAFF
TRBJ2-1,few,TRBD2,TRBV27,TGTGCCAGCAGTTTATTCGGGGGAGGGAATGAGCAGTTCTTC,CASSLFGGGNEQFF
TRBJ1-1,many,-,TRBV9,TGTGCCAGCAGCGGAGGGGGGACTGAAGCTTTCTTT,CASSGGGTEAFF
TRBJ1-2,-,-,TRBV6-2/TRBV6-3,TGTGCCAGCAGAGCCCGGGGTCAGGACTATGGCTACACCTTC,CASRARGQDYGYTF
TRBJ2-3,-,-,TRBV9,TGTGCCAGCAGCGTAGCCGTCACTAGCCCCACAGATACGCAGTATTTT,CASSVAVTSPTDTQYF
TRBJ1-5,few,TRBD1,TRBV7-2,TGTGCCAGCAGCTCCCCGGGACAGGCGGGTGATCAGCCCCAGCATTTT,CASSSPGQAGDQPQHF
TRBJ2-1,-,TRBD1,TRBV20-1,TGCAGTGCTAGAGTCCAGGGGGCTAATGAGCAGTTCTTC,CSARVQGANEQFF